This passage covers 18 T cell receptor beta chains from one sample sequenced in a study of human T cells and chemical hapten exposure. MiXCR, applied by TCRdb to the 5' RACE reads, yields one record per CDR3 protein. This sample has under 85,000 distinct CDR3 sequences, with approximately 8% found just once. Total RNA was isolated from unfractionated whole blood. The origin of the receptors is a male donor in good health.

This clonotype was counted many times. This chain links TRBV5-1 with TRBJ2-2; TRBD2 matches 10 bases. CDR3 length: 16 residues. V shed 4 bases, J shed 5 bases, and the junction held 8 bases outside the gene matches. Germline lookup yields CDR1 SGHRS and CDR2 YFSETQ. CDR3: CASSPGLAAMTGELFF. The CDR3 DNA reads as TGCGCCAGCAGCCCCGGACTAGCGGCGATGACCGGGGAGCTGTTTTTT.

This clonotype was seen ten or more times. The rearrangement uses TRBV29-1 and TRBJ2-7, with TRBD2 matching 12 bases. The ends lost 6 bases at V and 3 bases at J; junction bases unmatched: 3. This CDR3 has 13 residues. Looked up from germline, CDR1 is SQVTM and CDR2 is ANQGSEA. CDR3 DNA sequence: TGCAGCGTCATACTAGCGGGGGGCTACGAGCAGTACTTC. This encodes CSVILAGGYEQYF.

This clonotype has a handful of counts. V and J are TRBV12-3 or TRBV12-4 and TRBJ1-5, with TRBD1 matching over 7 bases. V lost 7 bases, J lost 2 bases, and 5 bases stayed unmatched. The CDR3 has 14 residues. CDR3 in DNA: TGTGCCAGCATCCTTGGACAGGGCAATCAGCCCCAGCATTTT. This gives the protein CASILGQGNQPQHF.

This chain joins TRBV6-5 and TRBJ1-4, with 8 bases identical to TRBD1. In germline, CDR1 is MNHEY, CDR2 SVGAGI. The CDR3 sequence is 18 residues long. V shed 5 bases, J shed 0 bases, and the junction held 11 bases outside the gene matches. The CDR3 loop reads CASSMGLGQGATNEKLFF. CDR3 nucleotide sequence: TGTGCCAGCAGTATGGGGTTAGGACAGGGCGCAACTAATGAAAAACTGTTTTTT.

The CDR3 coding sequence is TGTGCCAGCAGTGTGCGGGGGGTTCCCGAGCAGTACTTC. Protein: CASSVRGVPEQYF. The chain has TRBV3-1 and TRBJ2-7; 8 positions match TRBD2. Germline assignment: CDR1 LGHDT and CDR2 YNNKEL (reference sequence). The CDR3 spans 13 residues. V shed 6 bases and J 6 bases; nucleotides not matched to a gene: 7.

This clonotype was counted only a few times. V is TRBV10-3 and J is TRBJ1-1; D remains unclear. Germline lookup yields CDR1 ENHRY and CDR2 SYGVKD. The CDR3 extends over 14 amino acids. Trimming removed 3 bases from V and 1 base from J, with 9 bases in between. CDR3 residues: CAISEPAGNTEAFF. The CDR3 DNA reads as TGTGCCATCAGTGAACCGGCCGGGAACACTGAAGCTTTCTTT.

The chain joins TRBV5-3 to TRBJ1-4; D gene uncertain. TRBV5-3 is assigned to the ORF class and has an uncertain function. The ends were cut back, 2 bases at V and 5 bases at J, with 10 bases in the middle. This CDR3 is 14 amino acids long. The CDR3 sequence: CARSFGLQNEKLFF. In DNA form, the CDR3 reads TGTGCCAGAAGCTTCGGACTGCAGAATGAAAAACTGTTTTTT.

This clonotype was counted at least ten times. DNA of the CDR3: TGTGCCAGCAGTTACCGTTCGACTAGCGGGAGGGCACTAGCCAAAAACATTCAGTACTTC. Protein: CASSYRSTSGRALAKNIQYF. J is TRBJ2-4 and V is TRBV6-5, with 14 bases fitting TRBD2. The germline V gene has CDR1 MNHEY and CDR2 SVGAGI. V shed 2 bases and J 0 bases; nucleotides not matched to a gene: 9. The CDR3 has 20 amino acids.

The sample holds a few counts of this clonotype. The chain uses TRBV7-9 and TRBJ1-5, with D tentatively TRBD1 (6 bases). CDR3 length: 18 residues. Trimming cost V 1 base and J 0 bases, with 16 bases left between them. Germline V gene lookup returns CDR1 SEHNR and CDR2 FQNEAQ (reference sequence). CDR3 nucleotide sequence: TGTGCCAGCAGCTTAGGTGGGGGGCCCCTCTATAGCAATCAGCCCCAGCATTTT. As protein: CASSLGGGPLYSNQPQHF. Based on the CDR3 plus reference TRBV7-9 and TRBJ1-5, the full variable domain is DTGVSQNPRHKITKRGQNVTFRCDPISEHNRLYWYRQTLGQGPEFLTYFQNEAQLEKSRLLSDRFSAERPKGSFSTLEIQRTEQGDSAMYLCASSLGGGPLYSNQPQHFGDGTRLSIL.

This clonotype was counted ten times or more. CDR3 nucleotides: TGTGCCATCAGCAGACAGGGGGCTACATCAGCCTACGAGCAGTACTTC. Encoded protein: CAISRQGATSAYEQYF. The chain uses TRBV10-3 and TRBJ2-7; 10 bases agree with TRBD1. The CDR3 runs 16 residues. Trimming cost V 6 bases and J 2 bases; bases outside gene matches: 10. From germline, CDR1 is ENHRY and CDR2 SYGVKD.

The rearrangement uses TRBV11-2 and TRBJ2-5; D might be TRBD1 or TRBD2, each matching 5 bases. This CDR3 has 18 amino acids. Between the trimmed V and J ends, which lost 5 bases and 6 bases, there was a span of 28 bases. Germline V lookup: CDR1 SGHAT, CDR2 FQNNGV. The CDR3 nucleotides read TGTGCCAGCAGCCTTCAGGGTACCCCCTCCAAGACCGGGAAGACCCAGTACTTC. The encoded protein is CASSLQGTPSKTGKTQYF.

The chain employs TRBV27 and TRBJ2-2, with D unclear. The CDR3 spans 16 residues. V lost 3 bases, J lost 6 bases, and 17 bases lay in between. The germline V gene encodes CDR1 MNHEY and CDR2 SMNVEV (reference sequence). The CDR3 coding sequence is TGTGCCAGCAGTTTTGAGACACCTATTAGGGCCGGGGAGCTGTTTTTT. This translates into CASSFETPIRAGELFF.

This clonotype was counted a few times. The genes are TRBV6-5 and TRBJ2-2, with no clear D. Per germline, CDR1 MNHEY and CDR2 SVGAGI. Trimming removed 7 bases at V and 7 bases at J, with 13 bases between. The CDR3 loop spans 13 amino acids. CDR3 amino acids: CASTPRLGGELFF. The CDR3 DNA is TGTGCCAGCACCCCTCGGCTAGGCGGGGAGCTGTTTTTT.

This clonotype was detected many times. The chain carries TRBV5-1 and TRBJ1-1; 9 bases are shared with TRBD1. From germline, CDR1 is SGHRS and CDR2 YFSETQ. The length of the CDR3 is 15 residues. Unmatched junction bases numbered 4, after V lost 4 bases and J lost 0 bases. The CDR3: CASSRTGVMNTEAFF. CDR3 DNA: TGCGCCAGCAGCAGGACAGGGGTCATGAACACTGAAGCTTTCTTT.

The rearrangement joins TRBV4-2 to TRBJ2-3; D is perhaps TRBD2 (6 bases). The CDR3 runs to 16 residues. Trimming took 1 base from V and 4 from J, leaving 15 bases between them. Per germline, CDR1 LGHNA and CDR2 YNFKEQ. CDR3 nucleotide sequence: TGTGCCAGCAGCCAAGGAATGGCGGGGACTTCAGATACGCAGTATTTT. This sequence encodes CASSQGMAGTSDTQYF.

This rearrangement joins TRBV10-3 to TRBJ2-3; 10 bases fit TRBD1. The germline gives CDR1 ENHRY, CDR2 SYGVKD. V gave up 4 bases and J gave up 7 bases; unmatched junction bases: 8. The CDR3 spans 15 residues. The CDR3 coding sequence is TGTGCCATCAGTGGGCCGGGACAGGGGATTTATACGCAGTATTTT. It translates to CAISGPGQGIYTQYF.

The table lists this clonotype with many counts. The V and J genes are TRBV12-3 or TRBV12-4 and TRBJ1-1, with no clear D. CDR3 length: 13 residues. The ends were cut back, 3 bases at V and 2 bases at J, with 7 bases in the middle. CDR3 sequence reads: CASSFMTNTEAFF. Written as DNA, the CDR3 is TGTGCCAGCAGTTTCATGACAAACACTGAAGCTTTCTTT.

This clonotype was found many times. The gene calls are TRBV18 and TRBJ2-7; possible D gene TRBD2, 5 bases. Trimming cost V 2 bases and J 6 bases, with 5 bases left between them. The CDR3 sequence is 11 residues long. CDR1 is KGHSH, CDR2 LQKENI, per germline. The CDR3 DNA follows: TGTGCCAGCTCACCAACTAGCGAGCAGTACTTC. It codes for CASSPTSEQYF.